These T cell receptor beta chains were read from a single sample in a study of T-cell memory formation after mild COVID-19. MiXCR was run by TCRdb on the 5' RACE reads, yielding one entry per CDR3 protein. The repertoire includes about 40,000 distinct CDR3 sequences, about 6.7% of them detected once, and approximately 0.81% sits in the top ten. Sequencing input: PBMCs or a T cell subset sorted from them (not recorded which). These receptors came from an adult who had mild COVID-19 (a few samples of this study predate the infection). Cell type and time point are not known. Both conserved end residues are part of each CDR3. A D gene is named only where the DNA matches it firmly. The size entry is marked missing in some rows and otherwise reads once, few, many or a size class.

clone_size: many
d_call: NA
v_call: TRBV6-6
j_call: TRBJ1-1
cdr3_nt: TGTGCCAGCAGTTACTCGAGGCAGAACACTGAAGCTTTCTTT
cdr3_aa: CASSYSRQNTEAFF

clone_size: many
d_call: NA
v_call: TRBV18
j_call: TRBJ2-7
cdr3_nt: TGTGCCAGCTCTTGGGGGTTCCACGAGCAGTACTTC
cdr3_aa: CASSWGFHEQYF

clone_size: few
d_call: TRBD2
v_call: TRBV3-1
j_call: TRBJ2-2
cdr3_nt: TGTGCCAGCAGTCGACTAGCGGGGGGTACCGGGGAGCTGTTTTTT
cdr3_aa: CASSRLAGGTGELFF

clone_size: NA
d_call: NA
v_call: TRBV7-6
j_call: TRBJ2-6
cdr3_nt: TGTGCCAGCAGCCCATATACACAGGGTGCTGGGGCCAACGTCCTGACTTTC
cdr3_aa: CASSPYTQGAGANVLTF

clone_size: NA
d_call: NA
v_call: TRBV7-9
j_call: TRBJ2-3
cdr3_nt: TGTGCCAGCAGCTTAGGGGTGGTGGCAGACGGAGATACGCAGTATTTT
cdr3_aa: CASSLGVVADGDTQYF

clone_size: many
d_call: TRBD1
v_call: TRBV5-1
j_call: TRBJ1-1
cdr3_nt: TGCGCCAGCAGCTCGGGGGACAGGAGCCCGAACACTGAAGCTTTCTTT
cdr3_aa: CASSSGDRSPNTEAFF

clone_size: many
d_call: TRBD2
v_call: TRBV5-1
j_call: TRBJ2-7
cdr3_nt: TGCGCCAGCACCTTTAGCGGGACCTCGCCCCCCTACGAGCAGTACTTC
cdr3_aa: CASTFSGTSPPYEQYF

clone_size: few
d_call: NA
v_call: TRBV3-1
j_call: TRBJ2-7
cdr3_nt: TGTGCCAGCAGTCAAGACCTCAACTACGAGCAGTACTTC
cdr3_aa: CASSQDLNYEQYF

clone_size: few
d_call: NA
v_call: TRBV11-2
j_call: TRBJ1-1
cdr3_nt: TGTGCCAGCAGCTTAGGAGGCCAAGGGAACACTGAAGCTTTCTTT
cdr3_aa: CASSLGGQGNTEAFF

clone_size: many
d_call: NA
v_call: TRBV3-1
j_call: TRBJ2-5
cdr3_nt: TGTGCCAGCAGCCTACAGGGAGTAGAGACCCAGTACTTC
cdr3_aa: CASSLQGVETQYF

clone_size: NA
d_call: TRBD2
v_call: TRBV9
j_call: TRBJ2-3
cdr3_nt: TGTGCCAGCAGCGTAGTAGCGGGCTGGGGCACAGATACGCAGTATTTT
cdr3_aa: CASSVVAGWGTDTQYF

clone_size: NA
d_call: NA
v_call: TRBV18
j_call: TRBJ1-5
cdr3_nt: TGTGCCAGCTCACCGCAGGGCCTTAATCAGCCCCAGCATTTT
cdr3_aa: CASSPQGLNQPQHF

clone_size: few
d_call: NA
v_call: TRBV5-6
j_call: TRBJ1-6
cdr3_nt: TGTGCCAGCCTCCGATCGGGCAGGGGTGATTCACCCCTCCACTTT
cdr3_aa: CASLRSGRGDSPLHF

clone_size: few
d_call: NA
v_call: TRBV21-1
j_call: TRBJ2-1
cdr3_nt: TGTGCCAGCAGCAAAGTAAGGCCCGGCGCCACTAAGCAGTTCTTC
cdr3_aa: CASSKVRPGATKQFF

clone_size: many
d_call: NA
v_call: TRBV7-3
j_call: TRBJ2-1
cdr3_nt: TGTGCCAGCAGCCAGACGGGGGGCCCGAGCAATGAGCAGTTCTTC
cdr3_aa: CASSQTGGPSNEQFF

clone_size: NA
d_call: NA
v_call: TRBV12-3/TRBV12-4
j_call: TRBJ1-6
cdr3_nt: TGTGCCAGCACCTTGGGGGGAAATTCACCCCTCCACTTT
cdr3_aa: CASTLGGNSPLHF

clone_size: many
d_call: NA
v_call: TRBV21-1
j_call: TRBJ1-5
cdr3_nt: TGTGCCAGCAACTCCCCAGCGGGATTAAGGGGGAATCAGCCCCAGCATTTT
cdr3_aa: CASNSPAGLRGNQPQHF

clone_size: NA
d_call: TRBD2
v_call: TRBV2
j_call: TRBJ2-5
cdr3_nt: TGTGCCAGCAGTGAAGCATCCGGGGGGGGTCCCCAAGAGACCCAGTACTTC
cdr3_aa: CASSEASGGGPQETQYF

clone_size: NA
d_call: NA
v_call: TRBV7-6
j_call: TRBJ2-5
cdr3_nt: TGTGCCAGCAGCTTAGCCACCGGGGGTTTCCAAGAGACCCAGTACTTC
cdr3_aa: CASSLATGGFQETQYF

clone_size: NA
d_call: TRBD2
v_call: TRBV5-1
j_call: TRBJ2-2
cdr3_nt: TGCGCCAGCAGCCTACTAGCGGGAGGGCCGGTCACCGGGGAGCTGTTTTTT
cdr3_aa: CASSLLAGGPVTGELFF

clone_size: NA
d_call: TRBD2
v_call: TRBV12-3/TRBV12-4
j_call: TRBJ2-1
cdr3_nt: TGTGCCAGCAGTCTCACTAGCGGGAGCTCCTACAATGAGCAGTTCTTC
cdr3_aa: CASSLTSGSSYNEQFF

clone_size: many
d_call: NA
v_call: TRBV5-1
j_call: TRBJ2-3
cdr3_nt: TGCGCCAGCAGCTTGGGAAAGAGCACAGATACGCAGTATTTT
cdr3_aa: CASSLGKSTDTQYF

clone_size: many
d_call: NA
v_call: TRBV9
j_call: TRBJ2-2
cdr3_nt: TGTGCCAGCAGCGTATCACAGGGTGGCACCGGGGAGCTGTTTTTT
cdr3_aa: CASSVSQGGTGELFF

clone_size: NA
d_call: TRBD1
v_call: TRBV18
j_call: TRBJ2-2
cdr3_nt: TGTGCCAGCTCACACACAGGGGCGAGGAACACCGGGGAGCTGTTTTTT
cdr3_aa: CASSHTGARNTGELFF

clone_size: NA
d_call: NA
v_call: TRBV5-6
j_call: TRBJ2-7
cdr3_nt: TGTGCCAGCAGCAGCGACGGAAGGGTCCTGACTGGGCAGTACTTC
cdr3_aa: CASSSDGRVLTGQYF

clone_size: many
d_call: TRBD2
v_call: TRBV7-2
j_call: TRBJ2-2
cdr3_nt: TGTGCCAGCAGAGTAGCGGGAGCGCGCGGGGAGCTGTTTTTT
cdr3_aa: CASRVAGARGELFF

clone_size: few
d_call: NA
v_call: TRBV5-1
j_call: TRBJ1-1
cdr3_nt: TGCGCCAGCAGCTTGGGGAGTGGAAACACTGAAGCTTTCTTT
cdr3_aa: CASSLGSGNTEAFF

clone_size: many
d_call: TRBD2
v_call: TRBV6-1
j_call: TRBJ2-3
cdr3_nt: TGTGCCAGCTTACTAGCGGGGGTTGGAGATACGCAGTATTTT
cdr3_aa: CASLLAGVGDTQYF

clone_size: NA
d_call: TRBD1
v_call: TRBV20-1
j_call: TRBJ2-7
cdr3_nt: TGCAGTGCTAGAGCCGGACAGGGCTCCTACGAGCAGTACTTC
cdr3_aa: CSARAGQGSYEQYF

clone_size: few
d_call: NA
v_call: TRBV10-3
j_call: TRBJ1-1
cdr3_nt: TGTGCCATCAGTGAGTTGGCAGGGAGGGAAACTGAAGCTTTCTTT
cdr3_aa: CAISELAGRETEAFF

clone_size: many
d_call: TRBD2
v_call: TRBV7-3
j_call: TRBJ2-1
cdr3_nt: TGTGCCAGCAGCCCGAGGACTAGCGGGAGGGAGGTTGAGCAGTTCTTC
cdr3_aa: CASSPRTSGREVEQFF

clone_size: NA
d_call: NA
v_call: TRBV5-6
j_call: TRBJ1-2
cdr3_nt: TGTGCCAGCAGCTTTACAGCCGGCTACACCTTC
cdr3_aa: CASSFTAGYTF

clone_size: NA
d_call: TRBD1
v_call: TRBV5-1
j_call: TRBJ1-6
cdr3_nt: TGCGCCAGCAGCCCTGAGGGGGCGCCGCAAAATTCACCCCTCCACTTT
cdr3_aa: CASSPEGAPQNSPLHF

clone_size: many
d_call: TRBD1
v_call: TRBV4-3
j_call: TRBJ2-7
cdr3_nt: TGCGCCAGCAGCCAAGATCTAGACAGGGTCTACGAGCAGTACTTC
cdr3_aa: CASSQDLDRVYEQYF

clone_size: NA
d_call: NA
v_call: TRBV5-6
j_call: TRBJ1-1
cdr3_nt: TGTGCCAGCAGCACGGACACAGCTGAAGCTTTCTTT
cdr3_aa: CASSTDTAEAFF

clone_size: NA
d_call: TRBD2
v_call: TRBV6-2/TRBV6-3
j_call: TRBJ2-1
cdr3_nt: TGTGCCAGCAGTCAACTAGCGGGAGGATACAATGAGCAGTTCTTC
cdr3_aa: CASSQLAGGYNEQFF

clone_size: many
d_call: NA
v_call: TRBV24-1
j_call: TRBJ2-5
cdr3_nt: TGTGCCACCAGTGAACCGGGGAGTGGAGCGGAGACCCAGTACTTC
cdr3_aa: CATSEPGSGAETQYF

clone_size: many
d_call: NA
v_call: TRBV7-9
j_call: TRBJ2-4
cdr3_nt: TGTGCCAGCAGCTTTGACAATTCCGACATTCAGTACTTC
cdr3_aa: CASSFDNSDIQYF

clone_size: few
d_call: NA
v_call: TRBV12-3/TRBV12-4
j_call: TRBJ2-3
cdr3_nt: TGTGCCAGCAGTTCAGGGGTCCCTGGCACAGATACGCAGTATTTT
cdr3_aa: CASSSGVPGTDTQYF

clone_size: few
d_call: NA
v_call: TRBV15
j_call: TRBJ1-1
cdr3_nt: TGTGCCACCAGCAGAGATGGATTGGCTGAAGCTTTCTTT
cdr3_aa: CATSRDGLAEAFF

clone_size: few
d_call: TRBD1
v_call: TRBV19
j_call: TRBJ1-4
cdr3_nt: TGTGCCAGTAGATCCGGGACAGCTGCAGGAAAACTGTTTTTT
cdr3_aa: CASRSGTAAGKLFF

clone_size: many
d_call: NA
v_call: TRBV12-3/TRBV12-4
j_call: TRBJ1-1
cdr3_nt: TGTGCCTCCCAGTGGCAGGGTGGGACTGAAGCTTTCTTT
cdr3_aa: CASQWQGGTEAFF

clone_size: many
d_call: NA
v_call: TRBV24-1
j_call: TRBJ2-1
cdr3_nt: TGTGCCACCAGTGACTCCGCTGGACGTCAGCAGTTCTTC
cdr3_aa: CATSDSAGRQQFF

clone_size: many
d_call: TRBD2
v_call: TRBV12-3/TRBV12-4
j_call: TRBJ2-7
cdr3_nt: TGTGCCAGCAGTTTAGGGACTAGCGGGAGTGGAGACTACGAGCAGTACTTC
cdr3_aa: CASSLGTSGSGDYEQYF

clone_size: few
d_call: TRBD2
v_call: TRBV20-1
j_call: TRBJ2-1
cdr3_nt: TGCAGTGCCCACCCTCCCGGACTAGCCACGGGGAATGAGCAGTTCTTC
cdr3_aa: CSAHPPGLATGNEQFF

clone_size: medium-sized
d_call: TRBD2
v_call: TRBV5-1
j_call: TRBJ2-3
cdr3_nt: TGCGCCAGCAGCCCAACTAGCGGGGGGCTAACAGATACGCAGTATTTT
cdr3_aa: CASSPTSGGLTDTQYF

clone_size: many
d_call: NA
v_call: TRBV7-3
j_call: TRBJ2-3
cdr3_nt: TGTGCCAGCAGCCAAGGAGGGGTAGATACGCAGTATTTT
cdr3_aa: CASSQGGVDTQYF

clone_size: many
d_call: NA
v_call: TRBV27
j_call: TRBJ1-1
cdr3_nt: TGTGCCAGCAGTTTCTCGGGGGTGGACAAGAACACTGAAGCTTTCTTT
cdr3_aa: CASSFSGVDKNTEAFF

clone_size: NA
d_call: NA
v_call: TRBV14
j_call: TRBJ1-1
cdr3_nt: TGTGCCAGCAGCCTCTCATTTGGGACAATAACTGAAGCTTTCTTT
cdr3_aa: CASSLSFGTITEAFF

clone_size: many
d_call: NA
v_call: TRBV5-1
j_call: TRBJ1-6
cdr3_nt: TGCGCCAGCAGCTTGGGGGGCGCTGTTTATTCACCCCTCCACTTT
cdr3_aa: CASSLGGAVYSPLHF